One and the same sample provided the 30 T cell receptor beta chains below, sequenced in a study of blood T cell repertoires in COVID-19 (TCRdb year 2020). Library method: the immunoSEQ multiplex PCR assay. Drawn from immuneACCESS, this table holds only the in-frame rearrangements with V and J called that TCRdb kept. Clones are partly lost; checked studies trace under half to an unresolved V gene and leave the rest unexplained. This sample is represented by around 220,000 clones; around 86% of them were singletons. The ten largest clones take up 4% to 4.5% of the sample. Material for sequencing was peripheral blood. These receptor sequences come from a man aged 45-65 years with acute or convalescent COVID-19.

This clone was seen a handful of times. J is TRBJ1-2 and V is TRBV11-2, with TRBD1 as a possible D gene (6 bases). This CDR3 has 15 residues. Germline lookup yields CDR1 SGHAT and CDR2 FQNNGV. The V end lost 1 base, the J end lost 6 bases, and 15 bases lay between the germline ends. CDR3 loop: CASSLAYRVLDGYTF. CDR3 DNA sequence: TGTGCCAGCAGCTTAGCCTACAGGGTCTTAGATGGCTACACCTTC.

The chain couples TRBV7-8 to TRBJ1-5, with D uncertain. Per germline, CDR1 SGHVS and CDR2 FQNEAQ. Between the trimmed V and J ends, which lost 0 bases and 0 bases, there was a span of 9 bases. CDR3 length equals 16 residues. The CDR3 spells CASSLAYGNSNQPQHF. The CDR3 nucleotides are TGTGCCAGCAGCTTAGCGTACGGTAATAGCAATCAGCCCCAGCATTTT.

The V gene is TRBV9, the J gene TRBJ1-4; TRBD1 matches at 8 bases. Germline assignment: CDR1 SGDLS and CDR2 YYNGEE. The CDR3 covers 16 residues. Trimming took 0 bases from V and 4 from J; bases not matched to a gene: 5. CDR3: CASSVAGTGRNEKLFF. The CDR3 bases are TGTGCCAGCAGCGTAGCTGGGACAGGCCGTAATGAAAAACTGTTTTTT.

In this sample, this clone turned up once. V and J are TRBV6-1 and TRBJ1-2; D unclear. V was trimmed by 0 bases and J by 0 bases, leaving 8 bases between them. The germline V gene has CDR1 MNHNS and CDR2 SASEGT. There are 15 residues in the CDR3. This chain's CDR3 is CASSEATVSNYGYTF. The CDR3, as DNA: TGTGCCAGCAGTGAAGCTACAGTCTCTAACTATGGCTACACCTTC.

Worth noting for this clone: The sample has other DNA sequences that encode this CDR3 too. The CDR3: CASSRDRGNYGYTF. The CDR3 DNA reads as TGCGCCAGCAGCCGGGACAGGGGGAACTATGGCTACACCTTC. The chain joins TRBV5-1 to TRBJ1-2; 11 bases fit TRBD1. After removal of 4 bases from V and 2 bases from J, the junction contained 1 base not matched to a gene. This CDR3 is 14 amino acids long. Germline CDR1 reads SGHRS; CDR2 reads YFSETQ. Complete variable domain (other parts from reference TRBV5-1 and TRBJ1-2): KAGVTQTPRYLIKTRGQQVTLSCSPISGHRSVSWYQQTPGQGLQFLFEYFSETQRNKGNFPGRFSGRQFSNSRSEMNVSTLELGDSALYLCASSRDRGNYGYTFGSGTRLTVV.

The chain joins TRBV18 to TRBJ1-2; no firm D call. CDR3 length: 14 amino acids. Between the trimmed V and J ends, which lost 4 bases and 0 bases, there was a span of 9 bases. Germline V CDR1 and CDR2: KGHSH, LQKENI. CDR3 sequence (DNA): TGTGCCAGCTCACTATCCGGAGCTAACTATGGCTACACCTTC. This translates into CASSLSGANYGYTF.

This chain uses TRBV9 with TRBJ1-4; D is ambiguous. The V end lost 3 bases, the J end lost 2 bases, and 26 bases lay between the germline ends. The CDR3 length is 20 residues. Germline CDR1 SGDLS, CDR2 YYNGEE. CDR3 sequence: CASSAPEKHSGELTNEKLFF. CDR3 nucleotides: TGTGCCAGCAGCGCGCCCGAGAAACACAGCGGGGAACTGACTAATGAAAAACTGTTTTTT. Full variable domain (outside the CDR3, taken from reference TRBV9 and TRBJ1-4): DSGVTQTPKHLITATGQRVTLRCSPRSGDLSVYWYQQSLDQGLQFLIQYYNGEERAKGNILERFSAQQFPDLHSELNLSSLELGDSALYFCASSAPEKHSGELTNEKLFFGSGTQLSVL.

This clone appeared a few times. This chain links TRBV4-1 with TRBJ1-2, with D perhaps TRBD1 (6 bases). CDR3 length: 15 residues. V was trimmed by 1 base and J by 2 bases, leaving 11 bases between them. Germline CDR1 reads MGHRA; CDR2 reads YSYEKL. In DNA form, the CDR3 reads TGCGCCAGCAGCCAAGGGGCACAGGGAAACTATGGCTACACCTTC. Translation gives CASSQGAQGNYGYTF.

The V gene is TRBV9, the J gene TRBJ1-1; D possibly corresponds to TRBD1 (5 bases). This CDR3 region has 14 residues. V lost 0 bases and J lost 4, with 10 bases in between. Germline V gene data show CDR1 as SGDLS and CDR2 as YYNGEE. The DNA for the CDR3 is TGTGCCAGCAGCGTAGGTGGGCAGGGCACTGAAGCTTTCTTT. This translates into CASSVGGQGTEAFF.

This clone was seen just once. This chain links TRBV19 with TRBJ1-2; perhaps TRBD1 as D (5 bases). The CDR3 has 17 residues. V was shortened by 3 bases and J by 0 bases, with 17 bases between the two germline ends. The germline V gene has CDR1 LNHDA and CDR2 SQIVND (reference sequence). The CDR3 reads CASSILAGPRANYGYTF. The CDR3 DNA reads TGTGCCAGTAGTATTCTCGCAGGGCCAAGAGCTAACTATGGCTACACCTTC.

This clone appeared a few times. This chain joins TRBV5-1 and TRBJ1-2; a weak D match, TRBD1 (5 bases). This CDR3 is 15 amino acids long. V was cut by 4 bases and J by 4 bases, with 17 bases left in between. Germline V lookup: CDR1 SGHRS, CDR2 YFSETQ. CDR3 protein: CASSPGGASSYGYTF. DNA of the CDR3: TGCGCCAGCAGCCCCGGGGGAGCGTCTAGCTATGGCTACACCTTC.

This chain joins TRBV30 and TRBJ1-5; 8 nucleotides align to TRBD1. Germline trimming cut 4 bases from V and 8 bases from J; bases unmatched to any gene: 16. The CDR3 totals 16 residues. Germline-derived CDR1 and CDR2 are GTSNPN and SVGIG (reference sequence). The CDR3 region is CAWMMEGQAHVEPQHF. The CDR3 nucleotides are TGTGCCTGGATGATGGAGGGACAGGCCCATGTTGAGCCCCAGCATTTT.

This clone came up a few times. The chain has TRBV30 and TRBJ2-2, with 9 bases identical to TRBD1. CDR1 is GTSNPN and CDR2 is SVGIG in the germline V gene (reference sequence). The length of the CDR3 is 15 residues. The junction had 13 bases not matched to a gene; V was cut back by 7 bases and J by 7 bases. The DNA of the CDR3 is TGTGCCTACCGCAACAGGGGGCTAGGAGGCGGGGAGCTGTTTTTT. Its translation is CAYRNRGLGGGELFF.

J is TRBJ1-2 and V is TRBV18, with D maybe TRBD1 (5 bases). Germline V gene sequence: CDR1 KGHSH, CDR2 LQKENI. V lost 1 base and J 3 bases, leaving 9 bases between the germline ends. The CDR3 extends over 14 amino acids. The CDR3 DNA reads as TGTGCCAGCTCACCACGACAGACTGACTATGGCTACACCTTC. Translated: CASSPRQTDYGYTF.

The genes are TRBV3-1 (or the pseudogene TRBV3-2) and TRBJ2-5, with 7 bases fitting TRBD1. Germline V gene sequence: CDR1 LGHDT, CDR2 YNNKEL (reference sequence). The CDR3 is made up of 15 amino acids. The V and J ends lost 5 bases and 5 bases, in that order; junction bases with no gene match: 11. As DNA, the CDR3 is TGTGCCAGCAGCGACGGCAGGGGGACCGGGGAGACCCAGTACTTC. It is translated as CASSDGRGTGETQYF.

The CDR3 loop reads CASSQVYRGPNTGELFF. Written as DNA, the CDR3 is TGCGCCAGCAGCCAAGTCTACAGGGGGCCGAACACCGGGGAGCTGTTTTTT. The V and J genes are TRBV4-1 and TRBJ2-2, with TRBD1 identical over 9 bases. Germline lookup yields CDR1 MGHRA and CDR2 YSYEKL. V lost 1 base and J lost 0; bases outside the gene matches: 3. The CDR3 covers 17 residues.

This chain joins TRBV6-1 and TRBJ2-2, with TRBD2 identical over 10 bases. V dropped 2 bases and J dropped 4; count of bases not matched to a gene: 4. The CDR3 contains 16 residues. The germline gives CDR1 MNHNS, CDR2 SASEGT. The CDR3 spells CASSERLAGATGELFF. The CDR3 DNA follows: TGTGCCAGCAGTGAACGGCTAGCGGGGGCCACCGGGGAGCTGTTTTTT.

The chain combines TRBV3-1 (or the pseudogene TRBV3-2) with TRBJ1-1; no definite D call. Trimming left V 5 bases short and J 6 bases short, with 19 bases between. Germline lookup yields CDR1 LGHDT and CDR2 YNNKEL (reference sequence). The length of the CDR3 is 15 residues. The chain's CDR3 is CASSSIEGKAAEAFF. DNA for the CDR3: TGTGCCAGCAGCTCGATAGAGGGTAAGGCCGCTGAAGCTTTCTTT.

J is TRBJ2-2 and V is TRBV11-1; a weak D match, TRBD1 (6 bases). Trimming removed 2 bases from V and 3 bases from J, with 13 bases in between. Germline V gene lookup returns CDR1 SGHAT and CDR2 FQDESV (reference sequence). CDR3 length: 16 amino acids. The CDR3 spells CASSLRLNRDTGELFF. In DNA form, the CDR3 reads TGTGCCAGCAGCTTAAGGTTAAACAGGGACACCGGGGAGCTGTTTTTT.

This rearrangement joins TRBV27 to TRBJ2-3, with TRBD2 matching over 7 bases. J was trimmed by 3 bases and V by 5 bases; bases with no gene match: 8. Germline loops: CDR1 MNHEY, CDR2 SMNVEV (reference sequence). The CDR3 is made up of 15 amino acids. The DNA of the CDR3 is TGTGCCAGCAGTCCCGGACTAGACAGAACAGATACGCAGTATTTT. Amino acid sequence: CASSPGLDRTDTQYF.

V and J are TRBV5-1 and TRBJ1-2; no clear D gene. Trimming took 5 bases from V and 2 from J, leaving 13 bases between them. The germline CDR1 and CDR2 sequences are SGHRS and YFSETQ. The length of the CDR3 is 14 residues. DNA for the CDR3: TGCGCCAGCAGTGGTGAGAGCTCAAACTATGGCTACACCTTC. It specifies CASSGESSNYGYTF.

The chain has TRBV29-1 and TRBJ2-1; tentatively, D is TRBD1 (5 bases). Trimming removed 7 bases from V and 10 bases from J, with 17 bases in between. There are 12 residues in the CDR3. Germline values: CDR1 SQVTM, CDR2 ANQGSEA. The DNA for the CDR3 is TGCAGCGGTAACCTAGGGGCACAGGAGCAGTTCTTC. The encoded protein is CSGNLGAQEQFF.

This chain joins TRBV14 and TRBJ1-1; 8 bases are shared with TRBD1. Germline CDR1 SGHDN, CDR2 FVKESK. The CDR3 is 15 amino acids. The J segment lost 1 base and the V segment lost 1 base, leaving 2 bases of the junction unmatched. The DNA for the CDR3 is TGTGCCAGCAGCCAAGTAACAGGGGGGAACACTGAAGCTTTCTTT. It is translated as CASSQVTGGNTEAFF.

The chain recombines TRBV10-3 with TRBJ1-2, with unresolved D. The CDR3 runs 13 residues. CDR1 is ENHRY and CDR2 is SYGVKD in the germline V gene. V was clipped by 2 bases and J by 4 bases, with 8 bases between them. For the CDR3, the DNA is TGTGCCATCAGTGAGCAGGAGGGCTATGGCTACACCTTC. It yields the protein CAISEQEGYGYTF.

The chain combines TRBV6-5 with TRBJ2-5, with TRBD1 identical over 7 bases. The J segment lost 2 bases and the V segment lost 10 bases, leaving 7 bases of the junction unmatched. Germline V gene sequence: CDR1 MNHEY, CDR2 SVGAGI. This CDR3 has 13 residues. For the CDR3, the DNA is TGTGCCATTGAGGGGGCCATTCAAGAGACCCAGTACTTC. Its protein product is CAIEGAIQETQYF.

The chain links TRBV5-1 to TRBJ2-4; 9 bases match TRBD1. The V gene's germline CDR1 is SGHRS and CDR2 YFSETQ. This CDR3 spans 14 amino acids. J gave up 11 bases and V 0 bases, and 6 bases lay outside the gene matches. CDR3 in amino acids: CASSLEGQGTFQYF. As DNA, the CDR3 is TGCGCCAGCAGCTTGGAGGGACAGGGTACCTTTCAGTACTTC.

CDR3 nucleotides: TGTGCCAGCAGCTTCTCGACTAATCAGCCCCAGCATTTT. Translated, it gives CASSFSTNQPQHF. This sequence joins TRBV7-6 and TRBJ1-5; no clear D gene. V was shortened by 3 bases and J by 4 bases, with 7 bases between the two germline ends. CDR1 is SGHVS, CDR2 FNYEAQ, per germline. This CDR3 is built from 13 residues.

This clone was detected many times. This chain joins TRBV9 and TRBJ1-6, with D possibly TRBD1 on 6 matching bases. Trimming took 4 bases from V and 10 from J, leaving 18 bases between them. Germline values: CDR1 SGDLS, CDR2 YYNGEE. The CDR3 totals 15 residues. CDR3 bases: TGTGCCAGCAGCCCATTACAGGGTGGCCAGTCACCCCTCCACTTT. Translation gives CASSPLQGGQSPLHF.

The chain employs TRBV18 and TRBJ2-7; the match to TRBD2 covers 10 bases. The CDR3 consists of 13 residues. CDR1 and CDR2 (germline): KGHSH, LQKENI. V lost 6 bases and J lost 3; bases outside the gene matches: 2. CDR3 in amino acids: CASSSSGSYEQYF. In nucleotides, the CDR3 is TGTGCCAGCTCGTCTAGCGGGAGCTACGAGCAGTACTTC.

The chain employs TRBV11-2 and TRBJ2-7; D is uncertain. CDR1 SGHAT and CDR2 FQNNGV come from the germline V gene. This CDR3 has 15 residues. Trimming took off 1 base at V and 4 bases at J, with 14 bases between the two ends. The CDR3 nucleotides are TGTGCCAGCAGCTTAGCCCCCCCTGGCTTGTACGAGCAGTACTTC. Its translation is CASSLAPPGLYEQYF.